This T cell receptor beta chain was profiled in a study of cytomegalovirus exposure and HLA in healthy donors. Study-level information: Most genotyped donors, 75% to 85% of around 370, had Caucasian-associated genetic ancestry.

Amplification used 60 Vbeta primers and 13 Jbeta primers. Method: immunoSEQ multiplex PCR; TCRdb's copy keeps in-frame clones and lacks some. The repertoire has roughly 150,000 clones, over 60% of them found once; the top ten carry over 3%. Per the germline V gene, CDR1 is SEHNR and CDR2 is FQNEAQ (reference sequence). The CDR3 is 16 amino acids. With respect to this clone: No antigen is known for it. At one boundary the junction diverges from the germline segment, which might be a read error.

Study-wide findings and caveats: The study listed 150 to 200 cytomegalovirus-associated TCR beta chains. Reported results showed that the classifier diagnosed cytomegalovirus status with high specificity and sensitivity. Later analysis demonstrated an association between a missense DCLRE1C variant and TCR beta V- and J-gene trimming.

This clonotype originated in a male donor in good health and CMV-seronegative. The sample consisted of PBMCs. The chain joins TRBV7-9 to TRBJ1-5, with 9 bases identical to TRBD1. The CDR3 here is CSSSLGTGRTDQPQHF. As DNA, the CDR3 is TGTTCCAGCAGCTTAGGGACAGGGAGGACTGACCAGCCCCAGCATTTT.